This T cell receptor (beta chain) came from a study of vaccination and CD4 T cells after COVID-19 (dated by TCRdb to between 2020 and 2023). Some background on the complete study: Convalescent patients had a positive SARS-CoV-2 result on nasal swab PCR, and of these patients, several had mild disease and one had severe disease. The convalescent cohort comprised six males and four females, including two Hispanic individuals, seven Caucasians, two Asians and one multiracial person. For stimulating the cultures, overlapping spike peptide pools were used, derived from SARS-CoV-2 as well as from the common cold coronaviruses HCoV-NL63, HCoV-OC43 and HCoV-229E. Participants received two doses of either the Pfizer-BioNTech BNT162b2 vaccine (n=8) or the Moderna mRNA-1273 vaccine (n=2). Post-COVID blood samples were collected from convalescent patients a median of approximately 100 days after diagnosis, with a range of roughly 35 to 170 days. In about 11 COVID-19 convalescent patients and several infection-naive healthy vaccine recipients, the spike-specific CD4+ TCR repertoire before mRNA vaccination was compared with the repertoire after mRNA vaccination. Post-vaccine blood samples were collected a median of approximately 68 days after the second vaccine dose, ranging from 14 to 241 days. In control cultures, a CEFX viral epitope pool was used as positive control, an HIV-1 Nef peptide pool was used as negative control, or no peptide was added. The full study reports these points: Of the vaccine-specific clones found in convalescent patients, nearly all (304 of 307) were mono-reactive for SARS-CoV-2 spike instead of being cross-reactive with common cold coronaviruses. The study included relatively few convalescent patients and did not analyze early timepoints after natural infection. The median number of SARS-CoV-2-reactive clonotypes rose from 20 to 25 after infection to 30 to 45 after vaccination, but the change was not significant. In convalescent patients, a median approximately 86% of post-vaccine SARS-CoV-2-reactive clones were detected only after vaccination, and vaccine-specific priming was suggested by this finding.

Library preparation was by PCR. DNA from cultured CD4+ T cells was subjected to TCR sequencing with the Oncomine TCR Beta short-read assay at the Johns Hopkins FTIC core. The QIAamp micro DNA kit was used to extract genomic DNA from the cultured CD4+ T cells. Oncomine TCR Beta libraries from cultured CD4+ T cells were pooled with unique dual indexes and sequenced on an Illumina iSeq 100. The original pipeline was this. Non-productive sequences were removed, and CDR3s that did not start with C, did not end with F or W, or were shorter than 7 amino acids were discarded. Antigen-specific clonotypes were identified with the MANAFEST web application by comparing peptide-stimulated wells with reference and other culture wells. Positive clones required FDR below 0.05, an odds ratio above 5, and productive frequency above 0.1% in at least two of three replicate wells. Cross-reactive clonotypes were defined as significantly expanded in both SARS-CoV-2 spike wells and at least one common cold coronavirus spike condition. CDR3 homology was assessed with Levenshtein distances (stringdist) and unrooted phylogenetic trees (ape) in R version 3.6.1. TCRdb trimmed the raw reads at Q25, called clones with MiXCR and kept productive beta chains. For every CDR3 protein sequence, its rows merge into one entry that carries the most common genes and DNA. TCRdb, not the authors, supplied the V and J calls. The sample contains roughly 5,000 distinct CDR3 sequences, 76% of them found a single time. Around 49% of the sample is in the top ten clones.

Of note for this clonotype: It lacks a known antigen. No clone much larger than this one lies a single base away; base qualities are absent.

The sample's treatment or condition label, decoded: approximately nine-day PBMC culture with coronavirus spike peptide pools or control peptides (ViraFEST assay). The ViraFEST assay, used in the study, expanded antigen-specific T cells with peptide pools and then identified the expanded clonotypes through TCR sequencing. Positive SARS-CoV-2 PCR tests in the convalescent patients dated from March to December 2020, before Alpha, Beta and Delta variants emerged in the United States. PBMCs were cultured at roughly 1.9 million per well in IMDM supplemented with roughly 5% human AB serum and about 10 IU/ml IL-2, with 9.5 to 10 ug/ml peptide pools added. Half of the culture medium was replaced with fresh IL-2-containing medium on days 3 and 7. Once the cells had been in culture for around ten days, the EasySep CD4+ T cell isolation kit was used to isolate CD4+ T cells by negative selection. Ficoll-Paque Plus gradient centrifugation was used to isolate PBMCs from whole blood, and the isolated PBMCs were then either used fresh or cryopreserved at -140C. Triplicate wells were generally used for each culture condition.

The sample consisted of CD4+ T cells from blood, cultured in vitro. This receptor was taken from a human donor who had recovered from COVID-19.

The DNA is TGCAGTGCTAGAGATAATTTGCTCGCTGCTGACACAGATACGCAGTATTTT. The encoded protein is CSARDNLLAADTDTQYF. The V and J segments used are TRBV20-1 and TRBJ2-3; no confident D gene assignment can be made. Counted from cysteine to phenylalanine, this CDR3 has 17 amino acids. The entry retains the CDR3 DNA only, 51 bases that are in frame from base 1. Trimming takes 0 bases from V and 2 bases from J, and the germline ends sit 18 bases apart. The germline V gene (reference sequence) supplies CDR1 DFQATT and CDR2 SNEGSKA.